This T cell receptor (beta chain) was identified during a study of graft-versus-host responses after intestinal transplantation. With 3 bases removed from V and 3 bases from J, the gap between germline ends came to 5 bases. The CDR3 loop spans 11 amino acids. Germline V CDR1 and CDR2: DFQATT, SNEGSKA (reference sequence). Sequenced by immunoSEQ multiplex PCR; TCRdb stores in-frame clones only, minus some. The sample yields about 110,000 clones, 85% to 95% seen once. With respect to this clone: What it binds is unknown.

This chain uses TRBV20-1 with TRBJ1-2, with a weak D call TRBD1 (5 bases). This TCR was recovered from a human donor who was the organ donor for an intestinal transplant. The sample was unstimulated CD8+ T cells sorted from spleen or lymph node cells, taken before transplant. This CDR3 is CSARGHYGYTF. CDR3 DNA: TGCAGTGCTAGGGGACACTATGGCTACACCTTC.